This entry lists 5 T cell receptor beta chains sequenced from one sample in a study of blood T cells in healthy people across ages. It was with a sample-barcoded 5' primer and a J-beta primer mix that a second PCR of roughly 7 to 12 cycles was run. TCRdb reprocessed the 5' RACE reads with MiXCR, giving one entry per CDR3 protein. The data hold about 570,000 distinct CDR3 sequences, with about 25% observed a single time. Sequencing input: blood. Every receptor here comes from an older woman in good health.

The J gene is TRBJ2-7, the V gene TRBV6-6; D ambiguous. The CDR3 loop spans 13 amino acids. Germline V lookup: CDR1 MNHNY, CDR2 SVGAGI (reference sequence). The V end was cut by 10 bases, the J end by 0 bases, with 13 bases between. The CDR3 loop is CATRPSSSYEQYF. In DNA form, the CDR3 reads TGTGCCACCCGACCCTCCAGCTCCTACGAGCAGTACTTC.

The chain combines TRBV7-2 with TRBJ1-2, with 9 nucleotides matching TRBD1. V trimming: 0 bases; J trimming: 2 bases; junction bases outside the gene matches: 7. Germline loops: CDR1 SGHTA, CDR2 FQGNSA. The CDR3 is 17 amino acids. CDR3 protein: CASSLAETGGANYGYTF. In DNA, the CDR3 is TGTGCCAGCAGCTTAGCGGAGACAGGGGGTGCCAACTATGGCTACACCTTC.

This chain links TRBV20-1 with TRBJ2-3; D might be TRBD1 or TRBD2, each matching 6 bases. CDR1 is DFQATT, CDR2 SNEGSKA, per germline (reference sequence). The CDR3 covers 11 residues. The CDR3 coding sequence is TGCAGGCTGGAGGGGGGAGATACGCAGTATTTT. This translates into CRLEGGDTQYF.

V gene TRBV4-3 combines with J gene TRBJ2-3; D is undetermined. CDR1 LGHNA and CDR2 YSLEER come from the germline V gene. This CDR3 has 14 amino acids. V gave up 3 bases and J gave up 6 bases, with 13 bases separating them. In nucleotides, the CDR3 is TGCGCCAGCAGCCAGCTCAATTATGCGGATACGCAGTATTTT. Its translation: CASSQLNYADTQYF.

The rearrangement joins TRBV18 to TRBJ2-5, with D perhaps being TRBD1 or TRBD2 (6 bases each). Germline lookup yields CDR1 KGHSH and CDR2 LQKENI. The V gene lost 2 bases and the J gene lost 2 bases, with 15 bases spanning the gap. The CDR3 is 16 residues long. The CDR3 DNA is TGTGCCAGCTCACCAGTCATTACAGGGACTCAAGAGACCCAGTACTTC. Translation gives CASSPVITGTQETQYF.